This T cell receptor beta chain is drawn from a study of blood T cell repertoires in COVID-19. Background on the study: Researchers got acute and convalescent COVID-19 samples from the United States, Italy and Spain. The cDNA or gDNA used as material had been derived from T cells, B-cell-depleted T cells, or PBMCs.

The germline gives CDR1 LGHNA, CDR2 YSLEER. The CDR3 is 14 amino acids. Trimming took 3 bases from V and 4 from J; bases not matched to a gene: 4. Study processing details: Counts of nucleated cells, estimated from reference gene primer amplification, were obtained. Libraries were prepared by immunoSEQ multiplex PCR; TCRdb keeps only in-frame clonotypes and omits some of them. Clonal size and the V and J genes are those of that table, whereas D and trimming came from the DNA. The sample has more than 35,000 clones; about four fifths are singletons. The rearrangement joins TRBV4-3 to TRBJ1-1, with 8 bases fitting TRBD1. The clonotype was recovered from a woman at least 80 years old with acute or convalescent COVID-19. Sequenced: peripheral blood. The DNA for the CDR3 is TGCGCCAGCAGCCACATAGACAGGGGCACTGAAGCTTTCTTT. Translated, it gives CASSHIDRGTEAFF.